One sample yielded the 14 T cell receptor beta chains listed below, sequenced in a study of T cell clonality in common variable immunodeficiency. The study's findings and limits: Common variable immunodeficiency TCR beta sequences reportedly had fewer deletions and N-nucleotide insertions.

What these receptors recognize is not known. The protocol was immunoSEQ multiplex PCR, while the TCRdb copy is restricted to in-frame clones and leaves out a portion. The sample holds 15,000 to 20,000 clones, and no clone turns up only once. The sample taken for sequencing was peripheral blood mononuclear cells. These receptors originate from a human donor with common variable immunodeficiency.

This clone appeared many times. The CDR3 goes on 3 residues after the read ends, and that part is filled in from the germline J gene. V and J are TRBV5-1 and TRBJ2-5; tentatively, D is TRBD2 (5 bases). The length of the CDR3 is 12 residues. In germline, CDR1 is SGHRS, CDR2 YFSETQ. V lost 0 bases, J lost 5 bases, and 5 bases lay in between. CDR3: CASSLAGETQYF. Partial CDR3 DNA: TGCGCCAGCAGCTTGGCGGGGGAGACC.

This clone occurred many times. The CDR3 end lies 3 residues beyond the end of the read and is filled in from the germline J gene. The chain carries TRBV20-1 and TRBJ1-5; 7 bases agree with TRBD1. V gave up 4 bases and J gave up 3 bases; unmatched junction bases: 6. Germline V lookup: CDR1 DFQATT, CDR2 SNEGSKA (reference sequence). The CDR3 is 14 residues long. CDR3 loop: CSANPGGINQPQHF. The covered CDR3 bases are TGCAGTGCTAACCCAGGGGGTATCAATCAGCCC.

This clone has more than one count but fewer than ten. CDR3 in amino acids: CAWNRVNSPLHF. CDR3 bases read: TGTGCCTGGAACAGGGTAAATTCACCC. The J gene is TRBJ1-6, the V gene TRBV30; tentative D call: TRBD1 (6 bases). The missing CDR3 end, 3 residues past where the read stops, is filled in from the germline J gene. The V and J ends lost 4 bases and 7 bases respectively, with 8 bases between them. This CDR3 comprises 12 residues. Germline V gene lookup returns CDR1 GTSNPN and CDR2 SVGIG (reference sequence).

As for this clone: The CDR3 end falls 3 residues outside the read, so it is completed with the germline J gene. The chain links TRBV6-2 or TRBV6-3 to TRBJ2-7; 9 bases are a match to TRBD2. Trimming took 2 bases from V and 2 from J; bases not matched to a gene: 7. This CDR3 is built from 16 residues. The germline V gene has CDR1 MNHEY and CDR2 SVGEGT. Partial CDR3 DNA: TGTGCCAGCAGTTACCTGACTAGCGGAACCCCCTACGAG. It encodes CASSYLTSGTPYE. The entire CDR3 protein reads CASSYLTSGTPYEQYF.

In regard to this clone: The read comes to an end 3 residues before the CDR3 does, leaving the germline J gene to fill in the end. The V call is TRBV7-9, the J call TRBJ1-1, with TRBD1 matching 8 bases. J lost 6 bases, V lost 2 bases, and 2 bases had no gene match. The germline V gene encodes CDR1 SEHNR and CDR2 FQNEAQ (reference sequence). The CDR3 runs to 13 residues. The CDR3 loop is CASSLQGAAEAFF. The part of the CDR3 DNA that was read is TGTGCCAGCAGCTTACAGGGGGCGGCTGAA.

The table lists this clone with a few counts. The observed sequence ends 3 residues before the CDR3 terminus, with the missing tail filled in from the germline J gene. This chain uses TRBV5-1 with TRBJ2-3, with D possibly TRBD2 on 5 matching bases. Trimming left V 0 bases short and J 2 bases short, with 16 bases between. Germline V lookup: CDR1 SGHRS, CDR2 YFSETQ. The CDR3 spans 17 residues. The sequenced CDR3 bases are TGCGCCAGCAGCTTGGCATCCCGCGGGTTTTACACAGATACG. Translation gives CASSLASRGFYTDT. The whole CDR3 protein is CASSLASRGFYTDTQYF. The variable domain in full, with the rest retrieved from reference TRBV5-1 and TRBJ2-3, is KAGVTQTPRYLIKTRGQQVTLSCSPISGHRSVSWYQQTPGQGLQFLFEYFSETQRNKGNFPGRFSGRQFSNSRSEMNVSTLELGDSALYLCASSLASRGFYTDTQYFGPGTRLTVL.

This clone was observed at least ten times. Coverage ceases 3 residues before the CDR3 finishes, and the germline J gene fills in the end. This chain links TRBV7-9 with TRBJ1-1, with 7 bases lining up with TRBD1. From germline, CDR1 is SEHNR and CDR2 FQNEAQ (reference sequence). CDR3 length equals 15 residues. J gave up 1 base and V 5 bases, and 7 bases lay outside the gene matches. CDR3 protein: CASSTRQGPNTEAFF. The CDR3 DNA, read in part, is TGTGCCAGCAGCACCCGACAGGGCCCGAACACTGAA.

Many counts were recorded for this clone. With the read ending 3 residues before the CDR3 end, the germline J gene is used to fill in that end. This chain connects TRBV5-4 to TRBJ2-7; 8 bases line up with TRBD1. V dropped 4 bases and J dropped 3; count of bases not matched to a gene: 6. The CDR3 runs 14 residues. CDR1 and CDR2 from the germline V gene are SGHNT and YYREEE (reference sequence). The part of the CDR3 DNA that was read is TGTGCCAGCAGCCCGGTGGGGACAGGCTACGAG. It yields the protein CASSPVGTGYE. Given in full, the CDR3 is CASSPVGTGYEQYF.

This clone was picked up many times. The sequenced fragment ends 3 residues before the CDR3 boundary, so the rest is inferred from the germline J gene. This rearrangement joins TRBV6-2 or TRBV6-3 to TRBJ1-4; D gene ambiguous. The germline V gene encodes CDR1 MNHEY and CDR2 SVGEGT. Trimming shortened V by 4 bases and J by 8 bases, and 5 bases separated the two germline ends. CDR3 length: 11 amino acids. The chain's CDR3 is CASSFGEKLFF. CDR3 bases read: TGTGCCAGCAGTTTCGGGGAAAAA.

This clone was observed many times. The read stops 3 residues short of the end of the CDR3; the missing end is completed from the germline J gene. The rearrangement links TRBV5-1 to TRBJ2-1; 10 positions match TRBD1. From germline, CDR1 is SGHRS and CDR2 YFSETQ. This CDR3 is built from 14 residues. Trimming removed 3 bases from V and 8 bases from J; junction bases left unmatched: 5. The CDR3 loop is CASSSFDRGHEQFF. The sequenced CDR3 bases are TGCGCCAGCAGCTCATTCGACAGGGGGCATGAG.

On this clone: The read falls 3 residues short of the CDR3 end, and the missing part is taken from the germline J gene. J is TRBJ2-1 and V is TRBV2, with D hard to call. This CDR3 has 14 amino acids. Between the trimmed V and J ends, which lost 6 bases and 6 bases, there was a span of 15 bases. Germline loops: CDR1 SNHLY, CDR2 FYNNEI. CDR3 DNA (partial): TGTGCCAGCAGAAACTTCACAAACAGCAATGAG. Amino acid sequence: CASRNFTNSNE. The whole CDR3 protein reads CASRNFTNSNEQFF.

This clone was counted between two and nine times. The read halts 3 residues ahead of the CDR3 end, with the missing end drawn from the germline J gene. The V gene is TRBV6-1, the J gene TRBJ2-3; 8 nucleotides line up with TRBD1. The CDR3 is 16 amino acids. Germline CDR1 MNHNS, CDR2 SASEGT. V shed 2 bases and J 5 bases; nucleotides not matched to a gene: 9. CDR3 bases read: TGTGCCAGCAGTGAACCTCAGGGGGCGCAACAAGATACG. Translation: CASSEPQGAQQDT. The complete CDR3 sequence is CASSEPQGAQQDTQYF.

A few counts support this clone. The sequenced fragment ends 3 residues before the CDR3 boundary, so the rest is inferred from the germline J gene. V is TRBV7-9 and J is TRBJ2-7; D uncertain. V dropped 1 base and J dropped 6 bases, with 7 bases sitting between them. This CDR3 is 12 amino acids long. CDR1 and CDR2 from the germline V gene are SEHNR and FQNEAQ (reference sequence). The CDR3 DNA, read in part, is TGTGCCAGCAGCTTAGATTACACCGAG. This sequence encodes CASSLDYTE. The CDR3 in its entirety is CASSLDYTEQYF.

This clone showed up just a few times. The CDR3 is cut off 3 residues early in the read; its end comes from the germline J gene. The gene calls are TRBV19 and TRBJ2-1; D possibly corresponds to TRBD2 (6 bases). CDR3 length: 15 residues. Germline V CDR1 and CDR2: LNHDA, SQIVND (reference sequence). V lost 8 bases to trimming and J lost 7 bases, with 21 bases between them. The CDR3: CASSDWRGETNEQFF. CDR3 bases read: TGTGCCAGTTCTGATTGGAGGGGAGAGACAAATGAG. Combining the CDR3 with reference TRBV19 and TRBJ2-1 gives the whole variable domain DGGITQSPKYLFRKEGQNVTLSCEQNLNHDAMYWYRQDPGQGLRLIYYSQIVNDFQKGDIAEGYSVSREKKESFPLTVTSAQKNPTAFYLCASSDWRGETNEQFFGPGTRLTVL.